A selection of T cell receptor beta chains follows, all from one sample in a study of blood T cell repertoires in COVID-19. Generated by immunoSEQ multiplex PCR, the TCRdb table keeps only in-frame clones and is missing some. The data contain some 190,000 clones, 75% to 85% of them singletons. Source material: PBMCs or T cells enriched from blood (not recorded which). Every receptor here comes from a woman aged 45-59 years with acute COVID-19. The conserved cysteine and the conserved F or W are not part of the CDR3 here. The order of the fields is V gene, CDR3 length, CDR3 protein.

TRBV6-1 | 11 | ASSEGLQETQY
TRBV7-9 | 12 | ASSPGQGSEKLF
TRBV28 | 11 | ASRIQGIDGYT
TRBV7-9 | 12 | ASSLNRDNYGYT
TRBV6-4 | 13 | ASSALGATADTQY
TRBV18 | 15 | ASSKPGPQYNSPLMD
TRBV24-1 | 13 | ATSAWDSFTGELF
TRBV7-2 | 12 | ASSRGTDNQPQH
TRBV29-1 | 13 | SVDWTGALNTEAF
TRBV5-1 | 12 | ASSLSGDGNTIY
TRBV28 | 12 | ASSPGGGWTTIY
TRBV5-5 | 13 | ASSFRSSYNSPLH
TRBV7-8 | 14 | ASSSRTSQGTDTQY
TRBV5-1 | 15 | ASSLGTRGAMQETQY
TRBV18 | 11 | ASSTTGKAEAF
TRBV5-1 | 11 | ASSSRGNNEQF
TRBV6-5 | 11 | ASRRPGTGGAF
TRBV21-1 | 18 | ASSKAGLKGGEGVNTEAF
TRBV29-1 | 9 | SVGDDNGYT
TRBV6-1 | 13 | ASSEGGTGARGYT
TRBV7-9 | 11 | ASSGGPQGWYT
TRBV19 | 11 | ASSADRDQPQH
TRBV7-2 | 13 | ASSSGHFSNQPQH
TRBV6-5 | 12 | ASNRGDPNEKLF
TRBV6-5 | 12 | ASSYTGQGAVAF
TRBV27 | 15 | ASSPGTGGAWGYGYT
TRBV6-5 | 13 | ASSTSGGVSNEQF
TRBV28 | 13 | ASSSGGVAAGGYT
TRBV2 | 12 | ASSDTAGTGSAF
TRBV20-1 | 13 | SASGWTVSTDTQY
TRBV7-2 | 14 | ASRGGTALYTGELF
TRBV28 | 10 | ASRPIRGPGH
TRBV4-1 | 13 | ASSIWGGEGDTQY
TRBV2 | 13 | ASNQRGLIQETQY
TRBV19 | 14 | ASSPRDRGLNSPLH
TRBV5-5 | 13 | ASSGGGTVTGELF
TRBV5-1 | 12 | ASSLEPQGKGYT
TRBV19 | 11 | ASSDRGTGELF
TRBV28 | 13 | ASSLTSGGADEQF
TRBV7-8 | 12 | ASSPGGIDQPQH
TRBV2 | 14 | ASSALSDSSNQPQH
TRBV19 | 12 | ASSEQGAKTPQH
TRBV14 | 11 | ASSPQDRYGYT
TRBV5-1 | 14 | ASSPGLPVFKETQY
TRBV6-1 | 11 | ASSETLNTEAF
TRBV29-1 | 12 | SAWGTDSGNTIY
TRBV19 | 12 | ASSTNYINSPLH
TRBV12-3/TRBV12-4 | 11 | ASSFSGTGTIY
TRBV2 | 12 | ASSEGNQLFPQH
TRBV28 | 12 | ATGGRASYNEQF
TRBV28 | 13 | ASSRPRVTGNTIY
TRBV7-9 | 10 | ASSLSSGVRF
TRBV28 | 14 | ASSSLPLQGAEKLF
TRBV27 | 13 | ASSLRGGPGNTIY
TRBV14 | 12 | ASSQQTGVGEAF